This TCR beta chain was retrieved from a study of spatial heterogeneity in lung cancer. Trimming removed 2 bases from V and 10 bases from J, with 11 bases in between. Germline values: CDR1 LNHDA, CDR2 SQIVND (reference sequence). CDR3 size: 12 residues. The library protocol tagged each TCR cDNA with a unique molecular identifier. A single record per CDR3 protein comes from TCRdb applying MiXCR to the 5' RACE reads. The top ten clones hold about 26% of a sample with some 38,000 distinct CDR3 sequences, roughly 8% of them seen once. This clonotype came up a few times. As to time point: sample taken at primary tumor resection. The donors, about 78 patients with untreated early-stage non-small cell lung cancer, provided the samples. Whole RNA, which was extracted from tumor, nontumor lung tissue or frozen PBMC, was sequenced without any cell sorting.

Sequencing used PBMCs, obtained at surgery. The chain couples TRBV19 to TRBJ1-2; D is uncertain. The sequence was collected from a male donor with early-stage non-small cell lung cancer. CDR3 sequence: CASSILASAYTF. CDR3 DNA: TGTGCCAGTAGTATATTAGCTTCGGCCTACACCTTC.